This TCR beta chain is drawn from a study of Ad26.COV2.S vaccination and SARS-CoV-2 variants. Looking at the study overall: The vaccine Ad26.COV2.S was put into the muscle once, or twice with 56 days between.

The method was immunoSEQ multiplex PCR; TCRdb's version includes in-frame clones alone and lacks a portion of them. The table has 300,000 to 400,000 clones, 88% seen once. Germline CDR1 is MNHNS and CDR2 is SASEGT. The CDR3 extends over 15 amino acids. V was trimmed by 0 bases and J by 5 bases, leaving 13 bases between them. The treatment here: roughly 18 received Ad26.COV2.S at low or high dose, single or two shots; several received placebo; per-sample allocation not given. At day 63 after the first vaccine or placebo injection, samples were drawn. The sample in question was peripheral blood, obtained in a trial of Ad26.COV2.S vaccine versus placebo. This rearrangement joins TRBV6-1 to TRBJ1-1; D is uncertain. The sequence was obtained from a person between 18 and 60 years old who received the Ad26.COV2.S COVID-19 vaccine or a placebo. In DNA form, the CDR3 reads TGTGCCAGCAGTGAAGCGCTTCGGGGTCCGACTGAAGCTTTCTTT. It translates to CASSEALRGPTEAFF.